A single sample is the source of the 24 T cell receptor beta chains below, sequenced in a study of blood T cell repertoires in COVID-19. Assay: immunoSEQ multiplex PCR; the TCRdb copy retains only in-frame clones and omits some. Of 140,000 or so clones in the sample, around 85% were seen once. The sample was peripheral blood. Source of these receptors: a woman older than 75 with acute or convalescent COVID-19.

DNA of the CDR3: TGCGCCAGCAGCCAAGAGCCCAGAGGAAACACTGAAGCTTTCTTT. Amino acids: CASSQEPRGNTEAFF. The chain uses TRBV4-1 and TRBJ1-1, with D unclear. Germline assignment: CDR1 MGHRA and CDR2 YSYEKL. V dropped 0 bases and J dropped 2 bases, with 10 bases sitting between them. This CDR3 has 15 residues.

The chain has TRBV4-1 and TRBJ1-2, with 7 bases that match TRBD1. This CDR3 comprises 15 residues. Trimming took 3 bases from V and 0 from J; bases not matched to a gene: 4. Germline CDR1 reads MGHRA; CDR2 reads YSYEKL. This CDR3 reads CASSHGTATNYGYTF. Written as DNA, the CDR3 is TGCGCCAGCAGCCACGGGACAGCTACTAACTATGGCTACACCTTC.

The chain carries TRBV2 and TRBJ1-5, with a tentative D call TRBD1 (6 bases). The CDR3 runs to 15 residues. Trimming cost V 1 base and J 9 bases, with 16 bases left between them. Germline V lookup: CDR1 SNHLY, CDR2 FYNNEI. For the CDR3, the DNA is TGTGCCAGCAGTGAAGGGCGCGGGGGCGGAATGCCCCAGCATTTT. Protein product: CASSEGRGGGMPQHF.

This clone came up a few times. The chain couples TRBV4-1 to TRBJ1-1; D is unclear. Looked up from germline, CDR1 is MGHRA and CDR2 is YSYEKL. The V and J ends lost 0 bases and 4 bases respectively, with 12 bases between them. CDR3 length equals 15 residues. The CDR3: CASSQDSGYRTEAFF. Here the CDR3 DNA reads TGCGCCAGCAGCCAAGATTCAGGATATCGCACTGAAGCTTTCTTT.

This sequence joins TRBV2 and TRBJ1-5; D might be TRBD1 (5 bases). The CDR3 runs 12 residues. From germline, CDR1 is SNHLY and CDR2 FYNNEI. V shed 5 bases and J shed 6 bases, with 8 bases lying between them. The CDR3 nucleotides read TGTGCCAGCAGTCAGGGCATTCAGCCCCAGCATTTT. This encodes CASSQGIQPQHF. The variable domain in full, with the rest retrieved from reference TRBV2 and TRBJ1-5, is EPEVTQTPSHQVTQMGQEVILRCVPISNHLYFYWYRQILGQKVEFLVSFYNNEISEKSEIFDDQFSVERPDGSNFTLKIRSTKLEDSAMYFCASSQGIQPQHFGDGTRLSIL.

There are a few counts of this clone. The CDR3 DNA follows: TGTGCCAGCAGCTTATTGAACAGGGGTAGCAATCAGCCCCAGCATTTT. It translates to CASSLLNRGSNQPQHF. The chain carries TRBV7-8 and TRBJ1-5; 7 nucleotides match TRBD1. The CDR3 has 16 residues. Germline assignment: CDR1 SGHVS and CDR2 FQNEAQ. V lost 2 bases, J lost 0 bases, and 4 bases stayed unmatched. The whole variable domain, filled in from reference TRBV7-8 and TRBJ1-5, reads GAGVSQSPRYKVAKRGQDVALRCDPISGHVSLFWYQQALGQGPEFLTYFQNEAQLDKSGLPSDRFFAERPEGSVSTLKIQRTQQEDSAVYLCASSLLNRGSNQPQHFGDGTRLSIL.

The chain recombines TRBV19 with TRBJ1-3; 9 positions agree with TRBD1. The V gene end was trimmed by 6 bases and the J gene end by 3 bases; junction bases not matched to a gene: 6. From germline, CDR1 is LNHDA and CDR2 SQIVND (reference sequence). This CDR3 comprises 15 residues. CDR3 in DNA: TGTGCCAGTAGGGAACAGGGGGCGGATGGAAACACCATATATTTT. Translation gives CASREQGADGNTIYF.

V gene TRBV25-1 combines with J gene TRBJ1-1; perhaps TRBD1 as D (6 bases). CDR3 length equals 12 residues. Germline V gene lookup returns CDR1 MGHDK and CDR2 SYGVNS. With 7 bases removed from V and 5 bases from J, the gap between germline ends came to 11 bases. DNA for the CDR3: TGTGCCAGCAAAGGGGGTGGTACTGAAGCTTTCTTT. Its protein product is CASKGGGTEAFF.

The chain joins TRBV7-9 to TRBJ1-1; D might be TRBD1 (6 bases). The CDR3 has 13 amino acids. Germline CDR1 reads SEHNR; CDR2 reads FQNEAQ (reference sequence). V dropped 1 base and J dropped 8 bases, with 11 bases sitting between them. In DNA form, the CDR3 reads TGTGCCAGCAGCTTAGTACTACAGGGCGAAGCTTTCTTT. This sequence encodes CASSLVLQGEAFF. The full variable domain, completed using reference TRBV7-9 and TRBJ1-1, is DTGVSQNPRHKITKRGQNVTFRCDPISEHNRLYWYRQTLGQGPEFLTYFQNEAQLEKSRLLSDRFSAERPKGSFSTLEIQRTEQGDSAMYLCASSLVLQGEAFFGQGTRLTVV.

This clone was recorded once. This chain links TRBV10-3 with TRBJ1-2; TRBD1 matches 9 bases. This CDR3 is 15 amino acids long. Trimming cost V 9 bases and J 7 bases; bases outside gene matches: 15. In germline, CDR1 is ENHRY, CDR2 SYGVKD. This CDR3 reads CAIRPGTGLYSGYTF. CDR3 bases: TGTGCCATTCGACCTGGGACAGGGTTATACTCTGGCTACACCTTC.

The chain employs TRBV12-3 or TRBV12-4 and TRBJ2-7; D is unresolved. Trimming took off 1 base at V and 2 bases at J, with 6 bases between the two ends. The CDR3 runs 13 residues. The CDR3 DNA follows: TGTGCCAGCAGTTTAGGGCCACCCTACGAGCAGTACTTC. Protein product: CASSLGPPYEQYF.

CDR3 sequence reads: CASSPSGTGPYGYTF. CDR3 sequence (DNA): TGTGCCAGCAGCCCATCCGGGACAGGGCCGTATGGCTACACCTTC. The chain employs TRBV4-2 and TRBJ1-2; 9 bases align to TRBD1. The germline gives CDR1 LGHNA, CDR2 YNFKEQ. The CDR3 is 15 amino acids. With 4 bases clipped from V and 5 bases from J, the junction kept 8 bases outside the gene matches.

This chain uses TRBV7-9 with TRBJ1-1; D remains unclear. V lost 2 bases and J lost 3, with 4 bases in between. From germline, CDR1 is SEHNR and CDR2 FQNEAQ (reference sequence). This CDR3 has 12 amino acids. The CDR3 here is CASSLSDTEAFF. Here the CDR3 DNA reads TGTGCCAGCAGCTTATCCGACACTGAAGCTTTCTTT.

The rearrangement links TRBV7-9 to TRBJ2-3, with D possibly TRBD2 on 7 matching bases. V was shortened by 1 base and J by 4 bases, with 15 bases between the two germline ends. CDR3 length equals 16 residues. Per the germline V gene, CDR1 is SEHNR and CDR2 is FQNEAQ (reference sequence). CDR3 sequence (DNA): TGTGCCAGCAGCTTAGAGGGGGGGGCAGTTGCAGATACGCAGTATTTT. Amino acid sequence: CASSLEGGAVADTQYF.

The chain employs TRBV6-2 or TRBV6-3 and TRBJ1-2, with no clear D. Per germline, CDR1 MNHEY and CDR2 SVGEGT. The ends were cut back, 0 bases at V and 0 bases at J, with 17 bases in the middle. CDR3 size: 18 residues. CDR3 sequence reads: CASSYSTSSRRANYGYTF. The CDR3 bases are TGTGCCAGCAGTTACTCTACGAGTTCCAGGAGGGCTAACTATGGCTACACCTTC.

This chain connects TRBV6-5 to TRBJ2-2; TRBD2 aligns across 12 bases. V lost 2 bases and J lost 5; bases outside the gene matches: 3. The CDR3 runs 16 residues. Per germline, CDR1 MNHEY and CDR2 SVGAGI. Here the CDR3 reads CASSYRLAGATGELFF. The CDR3 DNA follows: TGTGCCAGCAGTTACCGACTAGCGGGGGCAACCGGGGAGCTGTTTTTT.

This clone was counted only a few times. The chain is built from TRBV2 and TRBJ1-2, with a possible D match to TRBD1 (6 bases). The CDR3 consists of 14 residues. V lost 6 bases and J 4 bases, leaving 15 bases between the germline ends. Germline V gives CDR1 SNHLY, CDR2 FYNNEI. This chain's CDR3 is CASRAEQGSYGYTF. CDR3 DNA: TGTGCCAGCAGGGCTGAACAGGGAAGCTATGGCTACACCTTC.

This chain links TRBV5-1 with TRBJ2-7; TRBD1 agrees at 10 bases. The CDR3 has 16 residues. After removal of 0 bases from V and 7 bases from J, the junction contained 10 bases not matched to a gene. Germline assignment: CDR1 SGHRS and CDR2 YFSETQ. The CDR3 DNA reads as TGCGCCAGCAGCTTGGGACCGGGACAGGGGAGTTTAGAGCAGTACTTC. Its translation is CASSLGPGQGSLEQYF. The complete variable domain, with remaining parts taken from reference TRBV5-1 and TRBJ2-7, reads KAGVTQTPRYLIKTRGQQVTLSCSPISGHRSVSWYQQTPGQGLQFLFEYFSETQRNKGNFPGRFSGRQFSNSRSEMNVSTLELGDSALYLCASSLGPGQGSLEQYFGPGTRLTVT.

CDR3 DNA sequence: TGTGCCAGCAGCGACTCGGGACATCCAAATCAGCCCCAGCATTTT. This sequence encodes CASSDSGHPNQPQHF. The chain couples TRBV7-9 to TRBJ1-5, with D possibly TRBD1 on 6 matching bases. CDR1 and CDR2 (germline): SEHNR, FQNEAQ (reference sequence). Trimming cost V 5 bases and J 4 bases, with 15 bases left between them. The CDR3 runs to 15 residues.

V is TRBV5-4 and J is TRBJ2-5; 7 nucleotides match TRBD2. Trimming took 5 bases from V and 5 from J; bases not matched to a gene: 15. The CDR3 runs 16 residues. Germline-derived CDR1 and CDR2 are SGHNT and YYREEE (reference sequence). CDR3 residues: CASSLIGAGRGETQYF. The CDR3 DNA reads TGTGCCAGCAGTCTAATCGGGGCGGGGCGGGGGGAGACCCAGTACTTC.

CDR3 sequence reads: CASSLEKTGYNGYTF. The CDR3 bases are TGTGCCAGCAGCTTGGAAAAGACAGGGTATAATGGCTACACCTTC. The genes are TRBV5-4 and TRBJ1-2, with TRBD1 matching over 7 bases. Looked up from germline, CDR1 is SGHNT and CDR2 is YYREEE (reference sequence). The CDR3 has 15 residues. The V gene end was trimmed by 0 bases and the J gene end by 6 bases; junction bases not matched to a gene: 8. Together with reference TRBV5-4 and TRBJ1-2, the CDR3 gives the full variable domain: ETGVTQSPTHLIKTRGQQVTLRCSSQSGHNTVSWYQQALGQGPQFIFQYYREEENGRGNFPPRFSGLQFPNYSSELNVNALELDDSALYLCASSLEKTGYNGYTFGSGTRLTVV.

The rearrangement links TRBV6-6 to TRBJ2-7; TRBD1 is a possible D gene (6 bases). V was clipped by 5 bases and J by 8 bases, with 10 bases between them. CDR1 is MNHNY and CDR2 is SVGAGI in the germline V gene (reference sequence). CDR3 length: 11 amino acids. CDR3 nucleotides: TGTGCCAGCAGTCAGGGGTTGCAGCAGTACTTC. It is translated as CASSQGLQQYF.

The chain uses TRBV7-3 and TRBJ2-2; possible D gene TRBD1, 7 bases. The germline V and J ends were trimmed by 6 bases and 5 bases, with 16 bases remaining between them. Germline V gene data show CDR1 as SGHTA and CDR2 as FQGTGA. The CDR3 runs to 15 residues. The CDR3 reads CASSPDRAGTGELFF. The CDR3 nucleotides read TGTGCCAGCAGTCCAGACAGGGCGGGGACCGGGGAGCTGTTTTTT.

V usage is TRBV7-2 and J usage is TRBJ1-5; D possibly corresponds to TRBD1 (5 bases). CDR1 is SGHTA and CDR2 is FQGNSA in the germline V gene. The V and J ends lost 4 bases and 4 bases respectively, with 14 bases between them. CDR3 length: 15 residues. The CDR3 nucleotides are TGTGCCAGCAGCTCCGCGTCGGGGGGAAATCAGCCCCAGCATTTT. Translating gives CASSSASGGNQPQHF.